This TCR beta chain was profiled in a study of beta chain features in type 1 diabetes (dated by TCRdb to between 2017 and 2018). Background on the whole study: Patients and healthy donors did not differ in mean age, gender distribution, total cell number or subset yield. A total of 85 million to 140 million sorted cells were examined across all samples, and a strong correlation was observed between cell number per subset and RNA yield. In the study, TCRB repertoires of sorted circulating CD4+ T cell subsets from recently diagnosed type 1 diabetes patients were compared with those of matched healthy donors. Naive and central memory subsets were obtained from all 30 or so donors, but regulatory and stem cell-like memory subsets were isolated from only 8 patients and 8 healthy donors.

The entire isolated RNA was reverse transcribed using the High Capacity cDNA Reverse Transcription Kit, and thus expressed TCRB transcripts were sequenced. Naive, central memory and regulatory T cell samples underwent deep immunoSEQ sequencing, averaging around 3.7 million total reads per sample. After sorted cells were lysed in RLT buffer, RNA was extracted with DNase-treated RNeasy Micro or Mini kits, with the choice depending on cell number. To prevent cross-contamination, each cell subset was processed individually, whereas patient and healthy donor samples were processed jointly. TCRB sequences were amplified from cDNA with the immunoSEQ multiplex PCR, producing 87-bp fragments spanning the CDR3 region. Sequencing of the amplicons was performed on the Illumina HiSeq platform. The authors' analysis ran thus. Synthetic template baselines were used to correct PCR bias computationally, reads within Hamming distance 2 were collapsed, and singletons that could not be merged were discarded. By aligning reads against IMGT, V, D and J genes, CDR3 length, and insertions or deletions at six rearrangement sites were assigned. Clonotype counts were normalized to sorted cell number within each subset before computing true diversity and Gini coefficients with the tcR R package. The overlap coefficient, calculated on TCRB nucleotide sequences, was used to quantify repertoire sharing. Out-of-frame TCRB sequences from naive cells were analyzed to stand in for the pre-selection repertoire. TCRdb provides this immuneACCESS table in a form limited to in-frame rearrangements. Some clones are lacking; in checked studies, under half of them reflect an unresolved V gene, and why the rest are absent is not known. That table gives V, J and clone size, and the DNA gave D and trimming. The sample includes 900,000 or so clones, with about a sixth observed a single time. Of the sample, roughly 0.025% falls within the top ten clones.

Study-wide conclusions, independent of this receptor: Sequencing cDNA rather than genomic DNA could over-represent highly expressing activated cells, although activation and CD3 levels did not differ between groups. PCR might favor shorter templates, but patient and control samples were amplified and corrected together, so any skew would affect both groups equally. Because the HLA sub-analyses included only small numbers of individuals, any influence of HLA type on TCRB rearrangement was left unresolved. At VDJ recombination sites, type 1 diabetes patients had fewer insertions and more deleted nucleotides, which implies abnormalities in thymic rearrangement. Type 1 diabetes patients showed a moderate but significant shortening of TCRB CDR3 length in all four CD4+ subsets. Naive, central memory and regulatory TCRB repertoires appeared to be more alike among patients than among healthy donors.

Each donor gave one peripheral blood draw, approximately 110 mL on average, collected into heparinised tubes. Naive, central memory, regulatory and stem cell-like memory CD4+ T cells were sorted on a BD FACSAria II using a panel including CD45RO, CCR7, CD25, CD127, CD95 and CD27. Purity was above 98% for every sorted population. PBMCs were separated immediately by Lymphoprep density gradient centrifugation and were stained directly, without being cultured. So that batch effects would be minimized, each experiment stained and sorted samples in pairs, pairing one healthy donor with one patient. In regard to this clone: The antigen it binds to is not known. Base qualities were left out, and no much larger clone turns up one base away.

CDR1 and CDR2, per the germline V gene, are MDHEN and SYDVKM. The CDR3 numbers 14 residues from cysteine through phenylalanine. Just the 42-base CDR3 DNA is kept, in frame starting at base 1. Between the V and J ends, shortened by 6 bases and 7 bases respectively, the junction contains 18 bases. The sequence was obtained from a woman younger than 30 in good health. The rearrangement combines TRBV28 with TRBJ1-2; TRBD1 could be the D gene, as 6 bases match. Sequencing was carried out using naive CD4+ T cells from blood. This sample's cell subset or site label indicates: true naive CD4+ T cells. The CDR3 loop reads CASSLGGAGGGYTF. The DNA sequence is as follows: TGTGCCAGCAGCCTCGGGGGGGCTGGGGGTGGCTACACCTTC.